The entry below describes one T cell receptor beta chain. The data originate from a study of blood T cell repertoires in COVID-19. J was trimmed by 5 bases and V by 5 bases; bases with no gene match: 17. In germline, CDR1 is SGHRS, CDR2 YFSETQ. This CDR3 is 17 amino acids long. Using immunoSEQ multiplex PCR, the repertoire was profiled, and TCRdb retains in-frame clones only, with some absent. The sample consists of about 160,000 clones, about 86% of them appearing once. The V call is TRBV5-1, the J call TRBJ2-5; 8 bases fit TRBD2. Sequenced sample: peripheral blood. This receptor was taken from a man aged 50-60 years with active or convalescent COVID-19. The CDR3 spells CASSRRLAGNLGETQYF. For the CDR3, the DNA is TGCGCCAGCAGTAGGCGGCTAGCGGGCAATCTGGGGGAGACCCAGTACTTC.